This T cell receptor beta chain was observed in a study of blood T cell repertoires in COVID-19. Clones were sequenced by immunoSEQ multiplex PCR, and TCRdb holds only the in-frame ones, with some missing. The top ten clones hold approximately 2.1% of a sample with some 200,000 clones, 87% of them seen once. Trimming shortened V by 3 bases and J by 8 bases, and 11 bases separated the two germline ends. The CDR3 is 13 residues long. The sequenced sample was PBMCs or T cells enriched from blood (not recorded which). The J gene is TRBJ2-1, the V gene TRBV12-3 or TRBV12-4; TRBD1 is a possible D gene (5 bases). The source of this sequence is a woman between 25 and 40 years old who had recovered from COVID-19. The CDR3 region is CASSFRRVDEQFF. CDR3 DNA sequence: TGTGCCAGCAGTTTTCGCAGGGTTGATGAGCAGTTCTTC.